Each of the 3 T cell receptor beta chains below was sequenced from the same sample in a study of shared clonotypes between healthy human individuals. Measured with immunoSEQ multiplex PCR; TCRdb has only the in-frame clones, and not every one. Here the sample spans some 500,000 clones, roughly three quarters being singletons. Sequenced input: PBMCs. These receptors were obtained from a woman aged 40 to 49 in good health. Some clones in this sample may be carry-over from other donors' samples.

This clone was counted between two and nine times. This chain connects TRBV5-6 to TRBJ2-2; no firm D call. The CDR3 has 16 amino acids. V shed 6 bases and J shed 5 bases, with 20 bases lying between them. The V gene's germline CDR1 is SGHDT and CDR2 YYEEEE. The CDR3 DNA reads as TGTGCCAGCATTTCCCTCTACAGTTTTAGTACCGGGGAGCTGTTTTTT. Protein product: CASISLYSFSTGELFF.

The rearrangement uses TRBV11-2 and TRBJ1-1; no definite D call. Germline CDR1 is SGHAT and CDR2 is FQNNGV. This CDR3 has 14 amino acids. V lost 3 bases to trimming and J lost 5 bases, with 13 bases between them. In DNA, the CDR3 is TGTGCCAGCAGCTTCTCTTCCCTGGGTACTGAAGCTTTCTTT. It translates to CASSFSSLGTEAFF.

The genes are TRBV29-1 and TRBJ1-1; 8 positions match TRBD1. CDR1 is SQVTM and CDR2 is ANQGSEA in the germline V gene. V lost 7 bases to trimming and J lost 0 bases; unmatched junction nucleotides: 4. The CDR3 contains 13 residues. The CDR3 is CSGRQGMNTEAFF. The CDR3 coding sequence is TGCAGCGGGAGACAGGGGATGAACACTGAAGCTTTCTTT.